The 20 T cell receptor beta chains in this list originate from one sample, sequenced in a study of Graves' ophthalmopathy and Graves' hyperthyroidism. Amplifying from RNA transcripts, the study obtained TCR beta CDR3 regions. The first round was an RT-PCR with HTBI primers, and the second round was a multiplex PCR. TCRdb reanalysed the multiplex PCR reads using MiXCR and keeps one entry per CDR3 protein. Here the sample spans 900,000 to 1,200,000 distinct CDR3 sequences, 35% to 40% being singletons. Sequenced input: peripheral blood or thyroid tissue (not recorded which). These receptors originate from an adult man with Graves' hyperthyroidism.

The chain couples TRBV27 to TRBJ1-1; D unresolved. Germline V lookup: CDR1 MNHEY, CDR2 SMNVEV (reference sequence). This CDR3 is 13 amino acids long. V was pared by 4 bases and J by 4 bases, with 10 bases between. The CDR3 bases are TGTGCCAGCAGTTACCGGTGGGGCACTGAAGCTTTCTTT. This gives the protein CASSYRWGTEAFF.

This clonotype occurred many times. The CDR3 reads CSARDPTGRPYEQYF. CDR3 DNA: TGCAGTGCTAGAGACCCGACAGGTCGCCCCTACGAGCAGTACTTC. J is TRBJ2-7 and V is TRBV20-1, with D tentatively TRBD1 (6 bases). The CDR3 loop spans 15 amino acids. V lost 0 bases, J lost 2 bases, and 14 bases lay in between. Germline V CDR1 and CDR2: DFQATT, SNEGSKA (reference sequence).

This clonotype came up many times. The gene calls are TRBV20-1 and TRBJ1-1, with D tentatively TRBD1 (5 bases). V was clipped by 1 base and J by 3 bases, with 15 bases between them. The CDR3 runs 15 residues. The germline V gene encodes CDR1 DFQATT and CDR2 SNEGSKA (reference sequence). This CDR3 is CSARAEGGGDTEAFF. The CDR3 DNA sequence: TGCAGTGCTAGAGCCGAGGGAGGAGGGGACACTGAAGCTTTCTTT.

About this clonotype itself: Germline and junction disagree at one end, which may indicate a read error. The chain couples TRBV25-1 to TRBJ2-7; 10 positions match TRBD1. Germline CDR1 reads MGHDK; CDR2 reads SYGVNS. The CDR3 consists of 15 residues. In DNA form, the CDR3 reads TGTGTCAGCAGTTCGGGACAGGGGCTATCCTACGAGCAGTACTTC. Translated: CVSSSGQGLSYEQYF.

This clonotype was detected a few times. The chain carries TRBV5-1 and TRBJ2-7; D uncertain. CDR3 length equals 17 residues. Between the trimmed V and J ends, which lost 3 bases and 3 bases, there was a span of 22 bases. CDR1 SGHRS and CDR2 YFSETQ come from the germline V gene. The CDR3 DNA is TGCGCCAGCAGCTCAACTCCACCCCGACAACTAAACTACGAGCAGTACTTC. Translation: CASSSTPPRQLNYEQYF.

With regard to this clonotype: One junction end disagrees with the germline gene, perhaps due to a read error. The chain has TRBV9 and TRBJ2-7, with 14 positions matching TRBD2. Germline CDR1 and CDR2: SGDLS and YYNGEE. There are 16 residues in the CDR3. The CDR3 spells CASGVDGLAGGYEQYF. The CDR3 bases are TGTGCCAGCGGCGTAGACGGACTAGCGGGAGGCTACGAGCAGTACTTC.

This clonotype was seen many times. The chain joins TRBV29-1 to TRBJ1-3; no clear D gene. Germline V gene sequence: CDR1 SQVTM, CDR2 ANQGSEA. CDR3 size: 13 residues. Trimming stripped 5 bases from V and 1 base from J, with 9 bases between. The CDR3 sequence: CSVSKGSGNTIYF. CDR3 DNA: TGCAGCGTTAGCAAGGGATCTGGAAACACCATATATTTT.

The CDR3, as DNA: TGTGCCAGCAGCGTTGAGGGGCCCGGGGGGACCCAGTACTTC. Amino acid sequence: CASSVEGPGGTQYF. The V and J genes are TRBV9 and TRBJ2-5; D might be TRBD2 (6 bases). The CDR3 is 14 amino acids. The germline V gene encodes CDR1 SGDLS and CDR2 YYNGEE. The V and J ends lost 2 bases and 7 bases respectively, with 15 bases between them.

Notes on this clonotype: It may be a read error: a sequence one base away is much more abundant. The genes are TRBV7-2 and TRBJ2-5; D tentatively reads TRBD1 or TRBD2 (7 bases each). The length of the CDR3 is 13 residues. Germline V gives CDR1 SGHTA, CDR2 FQGNSA. The CDR3, as DNA: TGTGCCAGCCGGGGAGGGGGCCAAGAGACCCAGTGCTTC. Residues: CASRGGGQETQCF.

With respect to this clonotype: This clone may be a read error of a much larger clone one base away. The CDR3 end shows no conserved phenylalanine or tryptophan, and so a read error is likely. The chain carries TRBV19 and TRBJ2-2; no firm D call. CDR1 LNHDA and CDR2 SQIVND come from the germline V gene (reference sequence). V lost 3 bases to trimming and J lost 1 base, with 9 bases between them. The CDR3 is 15 amino acids. The CDR3 loop reads CASSIEQGNTGELFS. CDR3 nucleotides: TGTGCCAGTAGTATTGAACAAGGGAACACCGGGGAGCTGTTTTCT.

This clonotype was seen only a few times. One end of the junction varies from germline; a read error may be responsible. The chain recombines TRBV19 with TRBJ1-2, with 9 bases lining up with TRBD1. This CDR3 spans 14 amino acids. Germline V gene lookup returns CDR1 LNHDA and CDR2 SQIVND (reference sequence). CDR3: CASSVDRGRYDYTF. The CDR3 region has the DNA TGTGCCAGTAGCGTGGACAGGGGCCGGTATGACTACACCTTC.

Ten or more counts support this clonotype. V and J are TRBV29-1 and TRBJ2-5; the D gene is possibly TRBD1 (6 bases). This CDR3 spans 12 amino acids. The germline CDR1 and CDR2 sequences are SQVTM and ANQGSEA. V lost 4 bases and J 1 base, leaving 7 bases between the germline ends. CDR3 sequence: CSVVRGQETQYF. The DNA of the CDR3 is TGCAGCGTTGTCAGGGGCCAAGAGACCCAGTACTTC.

This clonotype has a handful of counts. The CDR3 region is CASSQVPGDEQYF. CDR3 sequence (DNA): TGCGCCAGCAGCCAAGTACCGGGCGACGAGCAGTACTTC. This chain links TRBV4-1 with TRBJ2-7; no definite D call. This CDR3 has 13 amino acids. The germline V and J ends were trimmed by 1 base and 5 bases, with 9 bases remaining between them. Germline lookup yields CDR1 MGHRA and CDR2 YSYEKL.

This clonotype was seen many times. V gene TRBV12-3 or TRBV12-4 combines with J gene TRBJ2-2, with TRBD2 matching 8 bases. CDR3 length: 16 amino acids. The V gene end was trimmed by 6 bases and the J gene end by 4 bases; junction bases not matched to a gene: 10. CDR3 loop: CASRAGGAAITGELFF. The CDR3 nucleotides are TGTGCCAGCAGGGCCGGGGGGGCAGCGATCACCGGGGAGCTGTTTTTT.

The chain uses TRBV5-1 and TRBJ2-6, with 8 bases that match TRBD1. The CDR3 covers 18 residues. V lost 0 bases to trimming and J lost 0 bases; unmatched junction nucleotides: 5. Germline V gives CDR1 SGHRS, CDR2 YFSETQ. This CDR3 reads CASSLVGTGHSGANVLTF. The CDR3 DNA reads TGCGCCAGCAGCTTGGTTGGGACAGGTCACTCTGGGGCCAACGTCCTGACTTTC.

This clonotype appeared many times. The chain links TRBV20-1 to TRBJ1-1; tentative D call: TRBD1 (6 bases). Germline-derived CDR1 and CDR2 are DFQATT and SNEGSKA (reference sequence). Trimming pared 5 bases from V and 7 bases from J, leaving 11 bases between. The CDR3 covers 11 residues. CDR3: CSAPQGVEAFF. The CDR3 region has the DNA TGCAGTGCTCCACAGGGCGTTGAAGCTTTCTTT.

The chain carries TRBV30 and TRBJ1-5; D unresolved. The germline V gene has CDR1 GTSNPN and CDR2 SVGIG (reference sequence). This CDR3 is 14 amino acids long. The ends were cut back, 0 bases at V and 7 bases at J, with 13 bases in the middle. The CDR3 is CAWSVRGSRQPQHF. The CDR3, as DNA: TGTGCCTGGAGTGTACGCGGATCGAGGCAGCCCCAGCATTTT.

This clonotype was picked up many times. J is TRBJ2-7 and V is TRBV2; no firm D call. V lost 7 bases, J lost 3 bases, and 10 bases lay in between. The CDR3 spans 12 residues. The germline V gene encodes CDR1 SNHLY and CDR2 FYNNEI. CDR3 nucleotides: TGTGCCAGCAAACGATCAGTCTACGAGCAGTACTTC. Its translation is CASKRSVYEQYF.

This sequence joins TRBV30 and TRBJ1-2; D ambiguous. Germline lookup yields CDR1 GTSNPN and CDR2 SVGIG (reference sequence). The CDR3 has 11 residues. The germline V and J ends were trimmed by 2 bases and 5 bases, with 6 bases remaining between them. This chain's CDR3 is CAWSNGYGYTF. The CDR3 coding sequence is TGTGCCTGGAGTAATGGTTATGGCTACACCTTC.

This clonotype occurred many times. The chain employs TRBV20-1 and TRBJ2-7; 7 bases align to TRBD1. Germline V gene data show CDR1 as DFQATT and CDR2 as SNEGSKA (reference sequence). The ends lost 5 bases at V and 3 bases at J; junction bases unmatched: 13. The CDR3 is made up of 15 amino acids. The CDR3 region is CSARKRQGFYYEQYF. For the CDR3, the DNA is TGCAGTGCTCGCAAAAGACAGGGATTCTACTACGAGCAGTACTTC.